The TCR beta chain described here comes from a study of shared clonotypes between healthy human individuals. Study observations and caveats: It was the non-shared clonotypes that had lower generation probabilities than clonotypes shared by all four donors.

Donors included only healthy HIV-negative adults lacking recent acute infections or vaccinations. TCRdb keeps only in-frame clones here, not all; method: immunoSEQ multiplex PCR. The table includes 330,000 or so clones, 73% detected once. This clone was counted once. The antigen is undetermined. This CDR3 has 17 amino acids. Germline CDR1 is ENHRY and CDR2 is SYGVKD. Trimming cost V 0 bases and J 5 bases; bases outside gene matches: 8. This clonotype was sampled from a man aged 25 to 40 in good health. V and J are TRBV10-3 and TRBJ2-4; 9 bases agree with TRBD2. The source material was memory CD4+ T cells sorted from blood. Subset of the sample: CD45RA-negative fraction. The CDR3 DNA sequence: TGTGCCATCAGTGAGTCTCGGGCGGGAGGGCCCCAAAACATTCAGTACTTC. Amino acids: CAISESRAGGPQNIQYF.